This T cell receptor beta chain appears in the sequencing data of a study of cytomegalovirus exposure and HLA in healthy donors. The V gene lost 6 bases and the J gene lost 0 bases, with 12 bases spanning the gap. CDR3 size: 15 residues. The germline CDR1 and CDR2 sequences are SNHLY and FYNNEI. This clone is a singleton in its sample. Antigen: not known. General study points: It was reported that the classifier diagnosed cytomegalovirus status with high specificity and sensitivity in both the original and validation cohorts. TCR beta chains associated with HLA were, in a later analysis, more clonally expanded than equally common others. Later work found most CMV-associated TCR beta chains apparently HLA-restricted.

The PCR ran on 60 Vbeta and 13 Jbeta primers. TCRdb's copy holds only in-frame clones and misses some; the assay was immunoSEQ multiplex PCR. In the table there are over 150,000 clones, approximately 71% of which are singletons. Material for sequencing was PBMCs. The origin of this receptor is a man aged 50-59 years in good health and CMV-seronegative. This sequence joins TRBV2 and TRBJ1-3; D is uncertain. The CDR3 nucleotides read TGTGCCAGCAGCGTACACAACCTCTCTGGAAACACCATATATTTT. It codes for CASSVHNLSGNTIYF.